Below, 17 T cell receptor beta chains from the same sample are listed, as sequenced in a study of molecular identifiers for immune sequencing clone quantification. Each CDR3 protein gets one entry after TCRdb re-called the PCR reads with MiXCR. The sample has 79,000 or so distinct CDR3 sequences, roughly 25% seen once; the top ten hold about 0.8%. Sequencing was performed on naive CD8+ T cells from blood, with Jurkat cell RNA spiked in. Subset noted: FACS-sorted CD8+CD4-CCR7+CD45RA+ naive T cells. These receptors all come from a human donor in good health. Some libraries in this study had Jurkat cell RNA spiked in.

In regard to this clonotype: As the CDR3 is not closed by the conserved phenylalanine or tryptophan, this likely results from a read error. This CDR3 is CSASLWDSSIPEAFV. CDR3 nucleotides: TGCAGTGCTAGCCTCTGGGACAGCTCCATCCCTGAAGCTTTCGTT. The J gene is TRBJ1-1, the V gene TRBV20-1; 7 bases map to TRBD1. CDR1 and CDR2 from the germline V gene are DFQATT and SNEGSKA (reference sequence). V gave up 3 bases and J gave up 6 bases; unmatched junction bases: 13. This CDR3 has 15 amino acids.

With respect to this clonotype: A read error may produce the germline difference seen at one junction end. The V call is TRBV7-9, the J call TRBJ2-7, with D maybe TRBD1 (5 bases). Germline V gene lookup returns CDR1 SEHNR and CDR2 FQNEAQ (reference sequence). The CDR3 has 16 residues. The CDR3 here is CACSPPRGTSIDEQYF. For the CDR3, the DNA is TGTGCCTGCAGCCCGCCTAGGGGTACATCGATCGACGAGCAGTACTTC.

This clonotype was found a few times. The chain couples TRBV20-1 to TRBJ1-1; 8 nucleotides align to TRBD1. In germline, CDR1 is DFQATT, CDR2 SNEGSKA (reference sequence). Trimming removed 7 bases from V and 3 bases from J; junction bases left unmatched: 16. The CDR3 runs to 16 residues. In nucleotides, the CDR3 is TGCAGTGGGATAGACGAGGCAGGGGGCAGGTACACTGAAGCTTTCTTT. It codes for CSGIDEAGGRYTEAFF.

This clonotype was seen ten or more times. One junction end disagrees with the germline gene, perhaps due to a read error. The V and J genes are TRBV29-1 and TRBJ1-2; possible D gene TRBD1, 6 bases. Germline V gene data show CDR1 as SQVTM and CDR2 as ANQGSEA. The CDR3 consists of 10 residues. CDR3 DNA: TGCAGCGTTGAGGGGGCCGGGCCGAATTTC. It is translated as CSVEGAGPNF.

The V gene is TRBV7-2, the J gene TRBJ2-3, with 11 bases that match TRBD1. Germline loops: CDR1 SGHTA, CDR2 FQGNSA. J lost 4 bases, V lost 5 bases, and 8 bases had no gene match. The CDR3 loop spans 16 amino acids. The CDR3 loop reads CASSAPGQGVADTQYF. The CDR3 coding sequence is TGTGCCAGCAGCGCGCCGGGACAGGGGGTGGCAGATACGCAGTATTTT.

This clonotype was recorded many times. The V and J genes are TRBV19 and TRBJ2-3; 10 nucleotides match TRBD2. V lost 9 bases to trimming and J lost 1 base; unmatched junction nucleotides: 4. The V gene's germline CDR1 is LNHDA and CDR2 SQIVND (reference sequence). The length of the CDR3 is 14 residues. The CDR3 loop reads CASSTSGGTDTQYF. CDR3 sequence (DNA): TGTGCCAGCTCTACTAGCGGGGGCACAGATACGCAGTATTTT.

Comment on this clonotype: This could be a read error, since a much larger clone is one nucleotide away. The V and J genes are TRBV5-1 and TRBJ2-5; tentatively, D is TRBD1 (5 bases). CDR3 length equals 14 residues. Per germline, CDR1 SGHRS and CDR2 YFSETQ. V lost 4 bases and J 7 bases, leaving 17 bases between the germline ends. CDR3 loop: CASSDSQAQVTQYF. The CDR3 DNA reads as TGCGCCAGCAGCGACTCACAGGCGCAGGTGACCCAGTACTTC.

This clonotype is deemed medium-sized. V usage is TRBV5-4 and J usage is TRBJ2-7; D uncertain. Trimming stripped 2 bases from V and 4 bases from J, with 4 bases between. The CDR3 has 11 residues. Germline V gene sequence: CDR1 SGHNT, CDR2 YYREEE (reference sequence). For the CDR3, the DNA is TGTGCCAGCAGCTTAGGGTACGAGCAGTACTTC. Translated, it gives CASSLGYEQYF.

The chain joins TRBV7-8 to TRBJ2-7; a possible D gene is TRBD2 (5 bases). This CDR3 has 8 amino acids. The V and J ends lost 11 bases and 7 bases respectively, with 6 bases between them. Germline loops: CDR1 SGHVS, CDR2 FQNEAQ. The CDR3 loop reads CARGEQYF. CDR3 nucleotide sequence: TGTGCCCGCGGGGAGCAGTACTTC.

With regard to this clonotype: The junction departs from germline at one end; a sequencing error may be responsible. The rearrangement joins TRBV24-1 to TRBJ2-5, with a weak D call TRBD2 (5 bases). Germline CDR1 and CDR2: KGHDR and SFDVKD. The CDR3 has 17 amino acids. The CDR3 DNA sequence: TGTGCCACCAGTGACCCCCGGCATACGAGGGCTAAAAAGACCCAGAACTTC. It codes for CATSDPRHTRAKKTQNF.

There are many counts of this clonotype. The genes are TRBV7-9 and TRBJ1-6; D call uncertain. Germline V CDR1 and CDR2: SEHNR, FQNEAQ (reference sequence). The length of the CDR3 is 12 residues. The V and J ends lost 5 bases and 10 bases respectively, with 9 bases between them. Written as DNA, the CDR3 is TGTGCCAGCAGCCCCACAAGATCACCCCTCCACTTT. Translation gives CASSPTRSPLHF.

This clonotype has just a few counts. The CDR3, as DNA: TGTGCCAGCAGTGAAGCAACAGGGGGTGGAACAGATACGCAGTATTTT. It translates to CASSEATGGGTDTQYF. The V call is TRBV25-1, the J call TRBJ2-3; 8 nucleotides agree with TRBD1. CDR1 is MGHDK, CDR2 SYGVNS, per germline. The CDR3 has 16 amino acids. Trimming removed 2 bases from V and 3 bases from J; junction bases left unmatched: 7.

Concerning this clonotype: The CDR3 ends on some other residue instead of the conserved phenylalanine or tryptophan, so this is likely a read error. V and J are TRBV7-9 and TRBJ2-1; no clear D gene. V lost 8 bases and J lost 0, with 2 bases in between. CDR1 is SEHNR and CDR2 is FQNEAQ in the germline V gene (reference sequence). The CDR3 covers 11 residues. CDR3 DNA sequence: TGTGCCAGCGGCTCCTACAATGAGCAGTTCTGC. This encodes CASGSYNEQFC.

In regard to this clonotype: Given a much more abundant clone one base away, this may be a read error. This chain links TRBV11-2 with TRBJ2-7; no definite D call. This CDR3 spans 13 amino acids. The germline V gene encodes CDR1 SGHAT and CDR2 FQNNGV. The CDR3 spells CASSFRGGYAQYF. The CDR3 DNA reads TGTGCCAGCAGCTTCCGTGGCGGCTACGCGCAGTACTTC.

The V and J genes are TRBV7-6 and TRBJ2-1; 10 nucleotides agree with TRBD2. Germline-derived CDR1 and CDR2 are SGHVS and FNYEAQ. The CDR3 length is 16 residues. The J segment lost 1 base and the V segment lost 4 bases, leaving 4 bases of the junction unmatched. CDR3 in amino acids: CASSSLAGGSYNEQFF. The CDR3 nucleotides read TGTGCCAGCAGCTCGTTAGCGGGAGGATCCTACAATGAGCAGTTCTTC.

This clonotype was counted between two and nine times. The V and J genes are TRBV27 and TRBJ2-7, with D possibly being TRBD1 (5 bases). The V end was cut by 7 bases, the J end by 6 bases, with 10 bases between. Germline CDR1 is MNHEY and CDR2 is SMNVEV (reference sequence). CDR3 size: 11 residues. The CDR3 here is CASTLQGEQYF. The CDR3 nucleotides read TGTGCCAGCACCCTCCAGGGCGAGCAGTACTTC.

The rearrangement links TRBV20-1 to TRBJ2-7, with 8 bases fitting TRBD2. CDR1 DFQATT and CDR2 SNEGSKA come from the germline V gene (reference sequence). This CDR3 is 15 amino acids long. Germline trimming cut 0 bases from V and 4 bases from J; bases unmatched to any gene: 8. This chain's CDR3 is CSARDYGGATYEQYF. Here the CDR3 DNA reads TGCAGTGCTAGAGATTACGGGGGGGCCACGTACGAGCAGTACTTC.